Sequencing of this T cell receptor beta chain was carried out in a study of cytomegalovirus exposure and HLA in healthy donors. Findings of the study overall: There were some public TCRs occurring in many donors, but most TCR sequences were rare.

Produced via immunoSEQ multiplex PCR; TCRdb's table is partial and in-frame only. The sample contains a few hundred thousand clones, 75% to 90% of which appear only once. The length of the CDR3 is 14 residues. CDR1 is MNHEY and CDR2 is SVGAGI in the germline V gene. Trimming at V came to 6 bases and at J to 3 bases, leaving 7 bases not matched to a gene. In the case of this clone: Its antigen is still unknown.

The J gene is TRBJ1-2, the V gene TRBV6-5; TRBD1 matches 7 bases. The clonotype was recovered from a woman aged 18 to 35 in good health and CMV-seronegative. Sequencing was performed on PBMCs. Here the CDR3 reads CASRSTTGDYGYTF. The CDR3 DNA sequence: TGTGCCAGCAGATCAACCACAGGGGACTATGGCTACACCTTC.